Listed here are 2 T cell receptor beta chains from one sample, sequenced in a study of CD8 T cells in Susac syndrome. With random hexamers, about 0.5 to 1 ug RNA was reverse transcribed. Each CDR3 protein is one row after TCRdb ran MiXCR on the immunoSEQ multiplex PCR reads. The sample contains 150,000 to 200,000 distinct CDR3 sequences, approximately 95% of which appear only once. The source material was CD8+ T cells from PBMCs. These receptors were collected from a human donor with multiple sclerosis.

The chain employs TRBV27 and TRBJ2-3; TRBD2 agrees at 9 bases. The CDR3 covers 16 residues. The germline V gene has CDR1 MNHEY and CDR2 SMNVEV (reference sequence). Trimming took 6 bases from V and 2 from J; bases not matched to a gene: 9. CDR3 nucleotides: TGTGCCAGCAGGAAAAGGGGGACTAGCATCACAGATACGCAGTATTTT. Translation gives CASRKRGTSITDTQYF.

The rearrangement uses TRBV29-1 and TRBJ1-2; D might be TRBD1 (6 bases). The V gene lost 2 bases and the J gene lost 4 bases, with 11 bases spanning the gap. This CDR3 comprises 13 residues. The V gene's germline CDR1 is SQVTM and CDR2 ANQGSEA. Here the CDR3 DNA reads TGCAGCGTTGAATCAGGGGTCTTCTATGGCTACACCTTC. Translation: CSVESGVFYGYTF.